Below, 13 T cell receptor beta chains from the same sample are listed, as sequenced in a study of cytomegalovirus exposure and HLA in healthy donors. PCR was performed using 60 Vbeta and 13 Jbeta primers. Assay: immunoSEQ multiplex PCR; the TCRdb copy retains only in-frame clones and omits some. Reported are fewer than 150,000 clones; the ten largest clones contain less than 2.5%. Sequencing input: PBMCs. Every receptor here comes from a woman aged 60-70 years in good health and CMV-seronegative.

This chain uses TRBV2 with TRBJ2-7; 8 nucleotides agree with TRBD2. Trimming took 5 bases from V and 5 from J; bases not matched to a gene: 20. The CDR3 covers 18 residues. From germline, CDR1 is SNHLY and CDR2 FYNNEI. The CDR3 DNA reads as TGTGCCAGCAGTCTCCGCCGGGGCGGGGGGTTCTCCTTCAACGAGCAGTACTTC. Its translation: CASSLRRGGGFSFNEQYF.

The rearrangement joins TRBV2 to TRBJ2-7, with a weak D call TRBD2 (5 bases). Germline V CDR1 and CDR2: SNHLY, FYNNEI. The CDR3 sequence is 12 residues long. Trimming removed 6 bases at V and 6 bases at J, with 12 bases between. CDR3 protein: CASRDQAGEQYF. CDR3 sequence (DNA): TGTGCCAGCAGGGACCAGGCGGGCGAGCAGTACTTC.

The genes are TRBV7-2 and TRBJ2-7; 9 bases align to TRBD1. V gave up 2 bases and J gave up 5 bases; unmatched junction bases: 1. In germline, CDR1 is SGHTA, CDR2 FQGNSA. This CDR3 comprises 13 residues. The CDR3 DNA reads TGTGCCAGCAGCTTAAGGGACAGGGACGAGCAGTACTTC. This codes for CASSLRDRDEQYF.

The V gene is TRBV5-1, the J gene TRBJ1-1, with D possibly being TRBD1 (5 bases). The CDR3 is 14 amino acids. V lost 4 bases and J lost 4, with 14 bases in between. Germline V CDR1 and CDR2: SGHRS, YFSETQ. CDR3 in DNA: TGCGCCAGCAGCGATACAGGTTCGACCACTGAAGCTTTCTTT. This gives the protein CASSDTGSTTEAFF.

The chain employs TRBV6-4 and TRBJ2-3, with D possibly TRBD1 on 5 matching bases. Between the trimmed V and J ends, which lost 3 bases and 6 bases, there was a span of 13 bases. This CDR3 comprises 14 residues. Germline CDR1 MRHNA, CDR2 SNTAGT. This CDR3 is CASSERGFLDTQYF. The CDR3 bases are TGTGCCAGCAGTGAAAGGGGATTCTTGGATACGCAGTATTTT.

The chain combines TRBV10-3 with TRBJ2-4; 8 bases fit TRBD1. Germline V gene sequence: CDR1 ENHRY, CDR2 SYGVKD. This CDR3 has 17 residues. Trimming removed 6 bases from V and 3 bases from J; junction bases left unmatched: 13. The CDR3 loop is CAISLAGQGFGKNIQYF. CDR3 nucleotides: TGTGCCATCAGCTTGGCCGGACAGGGTTTTGGCAAAAACATTCAGTACTTC.

The CDR3, as DNA: TGTGCCAGCAGCTTGGACAGGGGAGATACGCAGTATTTT. Residues: CASSLDRGDTQYF. The V gene is TRBV7-8, the J gene TRBJ2-3; 9 bases match TRBD1. CDR1 and CDR2 from the germline V gene are SGHVS and FQNEAQ. This CDR3 has 13 amino acids. V was clipped by 3 bases and J by 5 bases; unmatched bases: 0.

This chain connects TRBV21-1 to TRBJ1-1; the D call in the table, TRBD1, was not verified against the DNA. TRBV21-1 is deemed a pseudogene. The CDR3 contains 17 residues. CDR3 nucleotides: TGTGCCAGCATACAGGCGTCAACGTCAATCGAGGACACTGAAGCTTTCTTT. Its translation is CASIQASTSIEDTEAFF.

The chain combines TRBV4-1 with TRBJ2-7; the match to TRBD1 covers 9 bases. Germline V gives CDR1 MGHRA, CDR2 YSYEKL. V was pared by 4 bases and J by 2 bases, with 3 bases of the junction left unmatched. There are 14 residues in the CDR3. Here the CDR3 DNA reads TGCGCCAGCAGCCTCCGGGACAGGGCCTACGAGCAGTACTTC. This codes for CASSLRDRAYEQYF.

V gene TRBV9 combines with J gene TRBJ2-3, with 7 bases fitting TRBD2. Trimming cost V 3 bases and J 2 bases; bases outside gene matches: 9. This CDR3 is built from 16 residues. Germline values: CDR1 SGDLS, CDR2 YYNGEE. The CDR3 sequence is CASSDRLADVTDTQYF. CDR3 sequence (DNA): TGTGCCAGCAGCGATCGGCTAGCGGACGTCACAGATACGCAGTATTTT.

With regard to this clone: The CDR3 carries no conserved terminal phenylalanine or tryptophan, so it likely arises from a read error. The CDR3 region has the DNA TGTGCCAGTAGTCTGAGTCTCACTGAAGCTTTCCTT. Encoded protein: CASSLSLTEAFL. V gene TRBV19 combines with J gene TRBJ1-1, with no clear D. Germline lookup yields CDR1 LNHDA and CDR2 SQIVND (reference sequence). The CDR3 has 12 residues. The germline V and J ends were trimmed by 5 bases and 4 bases, with 8 bases remaining between them.

The rearrangement uses TRBV27 and TRBJ2-7; TRBD1 aligns across 7 bases. The CDR3 has 14 amino acids. After removal of 6 bases from V and 2 bases from J, the junction contained 7 bases not matched to a gene. Germline lookup yields CDR1 MNHEY and CDR2 SMNVEV (reference sequence). The CDR3, as DNA: TGTGCCAGCAGCGGGACAGCTACCACCTACGAGCAGTACTTC. The encoded protein is CASSGTATTYEQYF.

This sequence joins TRBV4-2 and TRBJ2-4; 9 bases agree with TRBD1. Germline loops: CDR1 LGHNA, CDR2 YNFKEQ. The CDR3 contains 17 residues. V gave up 3 bases and J gave up 1 base; unmatched junction bases: 7. The CDR3 spells CASSHRTGDFAKNIQYF. DNA for the CDR3: TGTGCCAGCAGCCACCGGACAGGGGATTTCGCCAAAAACATTCAGTACTTC.